The entry that follows covers one T cell receptor beta chain sequence. The antigen remains undetermined. The data are from a study of yellow fever vaccine responses in identical twins. The study's findings and limits: In identical twins, vaccine T cell responses appeared partly shared and partly individual.

TCRdb re-analysed the RT-PCR reads in MiXCR, keeping a single row per CDR3 protein. The table has around 9,600 distinct CDR3 sequences, over 70% seen once; the top ten hold 2% to 2.5%. Here the sequenced sample was T cells from blood (PBMCs), unsorted or a sorted subset (not recorded which), taken before or after yellow fever vaccination (not recorded which). The origin of this receptor is a woman aged 18-30 years who received the yellow fever vaccine.

The CDR3 reads CATSDPTLEGNGYTF. CDR3 nucleotide sequence: TGTGCCACCAGTGACCCCACCTTAGAGGGGAATGGCTACACCTTC. The rearrangement links TRBV24-1 to TRBJ1-2, with D perhaps TRBD1 (5 bases). The germline V gene encodes CDR1 KGHDR and CDR2 SFDVKD. Trimming removed 4 bases from V and 6 bases from J, with 17 bases in between. The CDR3 consists of 15 residues.